A selection of T cell receptor beta chains follows, all from one sample in a study of blood T cell repertoires in COVID-19. The table came from immunoSEQ multiplex PCR; TCRdb's copy has only in-frame clones and leaves some out. This table holds around 170,000 clones, 74% found once. The sequencing sample was made of peripheral blood. The receptors were sampled from a woman of 80 years or more with acute or convalescent COVID-19. CDR3s include the opening cysteine and the closing phenylalanine or tryptophan. Each record gives: D gene, J gene, clone size, V gene, CDR3 DNA, CDR3 protein. The D gene is left open where the match is weak. Size is stated for part of the rows, as once, few or many counts, or as a class when the clone is expanded.

>TRBD1|TRBJ1-2|.|TRBV13
TGTGCCAGCAGCTTAGGACAGGGGAACTATGGCTACACCTTC
CASSLGQGNYGYTF
>.|TRBJ2-7|few|TRBV11-2
TGTGCCAGCAGCCTGACTATAACCGACTACGAGCAGTACTTC
CASSLTITDYEQYF
>TRBD2|TRBJ2-3|.|TRBV5-4
TGTGCCAGCAGCCCGGGACTAGCTTTGGATACGCAGTATTTT
CASSPGLALDTQYF
>TRBD2|TRBJ2-1|.|TRBV5-5
TGTGCCAGCAGCTTGTTTCTAGCGGGACACAATGAGCAGTTCTTC
CASSLFLAGHNEQFF
>.|TRBJ1-1|.|TRBV5-1
TGCGCCAGCAGCTTAGGACAGACAGACACTGAAGCTTTCTTT
CASSLGQTDTEAFF
>TRBD2|TRBJ2-5|.|TRBV5-1
TGCGCCAGCAGCCTAGGGACTAGCCGGGGGGAGACCCAGTACTTC
CASSLGTSRGETQYF
>.|TRBJ1-1|once|TRBV5-1
TGCGCCAGCAGCTTGGCTCGGGGGTCGTCCCCCACTGAAGCTTTCTTT
CASSLARGSSPTEAFF
>.|TRBJ2-5|.|TRBV7-3
TGTGCCAGCAGCTCGACTAGTGGGGAAGAGACCCAGTACTTC
CASSSTSGEETQYF
>TRBD1|TRBJ1-1|few|TRBV7-7
TGTGCCAGCATTCAGAGGGGACAGGAGAACACTGAAGCTTTCTTT
CASIQRGQENTEAFF
>TRBD1|TRBJ2-1|.|TRBV4-1
TGCGCCAGCAGCCAAGAGCCGGGACAGGGCCGGGAGCAGTTCTTC
CASSQEPGQGREQFF
>.|TRBJ2-1|.|TRBV5-1
TGCGCCAGCAGCGTGGCGGGACAGCGAGACAATGAGCAGTTCTTC
CASSVAGQRDNEQFF
>.|TRBJ1-2|.|TRBV10-3
TGTGCCATCACCCCCCAAAGCGGTGTCGGCTACACCTTC
CAITPQSGVGYTF
>.|TRBJ1-1|.|TRBV6-2/TRBV6-3
TGTGCCAGCAGCCACAGGGACACTGAAGCTTTCTTT
CASSHRDTEAFF
>.|TRBJ2-1|once|TRBV7-6
TGTGCCAGCAGCTTATCACTAGCCGGGGATGGGCAGTTCTTC
CASSLSLAGDGQFF
>TRBD2|TRBJ2-7|.|TRBV3-1/TRBV3-2
TGTGCCAGCAGCCAAGGGAGCGGGGGCTACTACGAGCAGTACTTC
CASSQGSGGYYEQYF
>TRBD2|TRBJ2-2|.|TRBV5-4
TGTGCCAGCAGCTGGGACTATCGAACCGGGGAGCTGTTTTTT
CASSWDYRTGELFF
>.|TRBJ2-2|.|TRBV30
TGTGCCTGCAGATTACAGGGTACCGGGGAGCTGTTTTTT
CACRLQGTGELFF